This TCR beta chain was sequenced in a study of beta chain features in type 1 diabetes (dated by TCRdb to 2016 to 2019). About the full investigation: Mean age, gender distribution, total cell number and subset yield did not differ between patients and healthy donors. A total of over 90,000,000 sorted cells were examined across all samples, and a strong correlation was observed between cell number per subset and RNA yield. In the study, TCRB repertoires of sorted circulating CD4+ T cell subsets from recently diagnosed type 1 diabetes patients were compared with those of matched healthy donors. Naive and central memory subsets were obtained from all 30 or so donors, but regulatory and stem cell-like memory subsets were isolated from only 8 patients and roughly eight healthy donors. What the authors observed across the whole study: The naive, central memory and regulatory TCRB repertoires appeared to resemble one another more closely among patients than among healthy donors. Because small numbers of individuals were included in the HLA sub-analyses, any influence of HLA type on TCRB rearrangement was left unresolved. Because cDNA was sequenced instead of genomic DNA, highly expressing activated cells could be over-represented, though the groups showed no difference in activation or CD3 levels. Patients with type 1 diabetes made fewer insertions and deleted more nucleotides at VDJ recombination sites, implying thymic rearrangement abnormalities. Shorter templates might have been favored by PCR, but patient and control samples were amplified and corrected together, so both groups would have been affected equally by any skew. A moderate but significant shortening of TCRB CDR3 length was observed in type 1 diabetes patients in all four CD4+ subsets.

Concerning this clone: What this receptor recognizes is not known. Nothing much larger sits one base from this clone, and base qualities are not available. Additional DNA sequences in this sample encode the identical CDR3.

Each donor gave one peripheral blood draw, approximately 0.11 L on average, collected into heparinised tubes. A BD FACSAria II and a panel including CD45RO, CCR7, CD25, CD127, CD95 and CD27 were used to sort naive, central memory, regulatory and stem cell-like memory CD4+ T cells. Purity was above 95% for every sorted population. PBMCs were separated immediately by Lymphoprep density gradient centrifugation and were stained directly, without being cultured. So that batch effects would be minimized, each experiment stained and sorted samples in pairs, pairing one healthy donor with one patient. The entire isolated RNA was reverse transcribed using the High Capacity cDNA Reverse Transcription Kit, and thus expressed TCRB transcripts were sequenced. Deep immunoSEQ sequencing was applied to naive, central memory and regulatory T cell samples, giving an average of roughly 3.3 million total reads per sample. After sorted cells were lysed in RLT buffer, RNA was extracted with DNase-treated RNeasy Micro or Mini kits, with the choice depending on cell number. Each cell subset was processed on its own to prevent cross-contamination, while patient and healthy donor samples were processed together. TCRB sequences were amplified from cDNA with the immunoSEQ multiplex PCR, producing 87-bp fragments spanning the CDR3 region. The amplicons were sequenced using the Illumina HiSeq platform. In the original analysis: Synthetic template baselines were used to correct PCR bias computationally, reads within Hamming distance 2 were collapsed, and singletons that could not be merged were discarded. By aligning reads against IMGT, V, D and J genes, CDR3 length, and insertions or deletions at six rearrangement sites were assigned. Within each subset, clonotype counts were normalized to sorted cell number, after which true diversity and Gini coefficients were computed with the tcR R package. The overlap coefficient, calculated on TCRB nucleotide sequences, was used to quantify repertoire sharing. As a proxy for the pre-selection repertoire, out-of-frame TCRB sequences from naive cells were analyzed. TCRdb holds this immuneACCESS table with in-frame rearrangements only. Some clones are missing; in checked studies, unresolved V genes explain under half, and the rest has no known cause. That table supplies the V and J calls and clone size; D and trimming were determined from the DNA. The sample table lists 200,000 to 250,000 clones, roughly 70% of them with a count of one. Jointly, the top ten make up about 0.051% of the sample.

Including cysteine and phenylalanine, the CDR3 has 13 amino acids. Here the CDR3 DNA is all that survives: 39 bases in frame from base 1. Sequences SGHTA (CDR1) and FQGNSA (CDR2) are obtained from the germline V gene. V is reduced by 1 base and J by 1 base, leaving a spacing of 4 bases between them. Sequencing was done on a sample of naive CD4+ T cells from blood. The sample's cell subset or site label is to be understood as: true naive CD4+ T cells. This TCR was sampled from a young man in good health. The sequence joins TRBV7-2 to TRBJ1-1, with the D gene uncertain. At the DNA level, the sequence is TGTGCCAGCAGCTTAGTGCGGAACACTGAAGCTTTCTTT. Protein translation: CASSLVRNTEAFF.